Following are 5 T cell receptor beta chains from one sample sequenced in a study of cytomegalovirus exposure and HLA in healthy donors. PCR used 60 Vbeta primers and 13 Jbeta primers. Sequencing was performed with immunoSEQ multiplex PCR; in TCRdb, only in-frame clones are kept and a portion is missing. There are approximately 190,000 clones in the sample; 84% occur only once, and around 0.25% lies in the top ten. What was sequenced was PBMCs. The receptors stem from a boy aged 10-17 years in good health and CMV-seronegative.

This sequence joins TRBV11-2 and TRBJ2-7, with D perhaps TRBD2 (6 bases). CDR1 and CDR2 from the germline V gene are SGHAT and FQNNGV. V dropped 4 bases and J dropped 2 bases, with 15 bases sitting between them. The CDR3 is made up of 15 amino acids. CDR3 coding DNA: TGTGCCAGCAGCTCGGGAGTAGGAGTTCCCTACGAGCAGTACTTC. Translation: CASSSGVGVPYEQYF.

The J gene is TRBJ2-7, the V gene TRBV16; TRBD2 might be the D (5 bases). The CDR3 length is 13 residues. Germline V gene sequence: CDR1 KGHSY, CDR2 FQNENV. V was clipped by 0 bases and J by 4 bases, with 7 bases between them. The DNA for the CDR3 is TGTGCCAGCAGCCAATCAAGAGGGTACGAGCAGTACTTC. It is translated as CASSQSRGYEQYF.

In this sample, this clone turned up once. This chain's CDR3 is CASSQGTNYGYTF. In DNA form, the CDR3 reads TGTGCCAGCAGTCAGGGAACTAACTATGGCTACACCTTC. The V call is TRBV6-5, the J call TRBJ1-2; D is perhaps TRBD1 (5 bases). Trimming stripped 5 bases from V and 0 bases from J, with 7 bases between. The germline V gene encodes CDR1 MNHEY and CDR2 SVGAGI. This CDR3 has 13 amino acids.

This sequence joins TRBV19 and TRBJ2-7; 12 nucleotides line up with TRBD1. Trimming took 3 bases from V and 3 from J; bases not matched to a gene: 15. CDR3 length: 19 residues. The V gene's germline CDR1 is LNHDA and CDR2 SQIVND (reference sequence). CDR3 DNA: TGTGCCAGTAGTATCGCCGGGACAGGGGGCCAGGGGGTAAACTACGAGCAGTACTTC. Protein: CASSIAGTGGQGVNYEQYF.

V gene TRBV5-6 combines with J gene TRBJ1-4; D is unclear. V shed 4 bases and J shed 4 bases, with 11 bases lying between them. The CDR3 consists of 14 residues. The germline V gene has CDR1 SGHDT and CDR2 YYEEEE. CDR3 sequence reads: CASSALKHNEKLFF. CDR3 coding DNA: TGTGCCAGCAGCGCCCTGAAACATAATGAAAAACTGTTTTTT.